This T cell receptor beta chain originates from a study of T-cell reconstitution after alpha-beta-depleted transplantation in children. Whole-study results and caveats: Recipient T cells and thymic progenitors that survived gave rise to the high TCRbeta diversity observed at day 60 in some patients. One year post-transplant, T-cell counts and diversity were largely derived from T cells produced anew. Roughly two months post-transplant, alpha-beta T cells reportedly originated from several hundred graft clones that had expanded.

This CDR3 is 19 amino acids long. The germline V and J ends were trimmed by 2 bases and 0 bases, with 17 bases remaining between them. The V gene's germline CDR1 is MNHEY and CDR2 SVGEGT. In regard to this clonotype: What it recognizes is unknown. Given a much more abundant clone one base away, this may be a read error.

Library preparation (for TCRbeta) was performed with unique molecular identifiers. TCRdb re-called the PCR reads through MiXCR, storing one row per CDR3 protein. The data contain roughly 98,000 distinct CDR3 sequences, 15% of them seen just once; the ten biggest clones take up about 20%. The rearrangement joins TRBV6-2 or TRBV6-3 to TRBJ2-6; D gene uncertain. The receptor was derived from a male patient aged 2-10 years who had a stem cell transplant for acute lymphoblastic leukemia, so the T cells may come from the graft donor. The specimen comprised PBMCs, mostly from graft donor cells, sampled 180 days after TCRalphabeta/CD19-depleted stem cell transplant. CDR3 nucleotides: TGTGCCAGCAGTTACCTTAGGAAACCTCTGGGCTCTGGGGCCAACGTCCTGACTTTC. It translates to CASSYLRKPLGSGANVLTF.